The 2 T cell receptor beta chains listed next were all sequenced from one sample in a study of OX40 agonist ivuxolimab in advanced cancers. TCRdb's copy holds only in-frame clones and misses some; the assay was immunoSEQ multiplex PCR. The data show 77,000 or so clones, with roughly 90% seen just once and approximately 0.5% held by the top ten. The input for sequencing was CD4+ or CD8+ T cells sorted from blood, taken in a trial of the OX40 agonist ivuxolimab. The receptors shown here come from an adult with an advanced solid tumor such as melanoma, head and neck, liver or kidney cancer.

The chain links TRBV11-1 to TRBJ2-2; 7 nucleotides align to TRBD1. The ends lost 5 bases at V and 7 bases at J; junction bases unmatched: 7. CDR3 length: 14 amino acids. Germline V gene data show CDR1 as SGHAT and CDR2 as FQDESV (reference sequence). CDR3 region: CASSVPQGIGELFF. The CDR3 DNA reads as TGTGCCAGCAGCGTCCCACAGGGGATCGGGGAGCTGTTTTTT.

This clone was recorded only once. The CDR3 sequence is CATSSSGYGYTF. The CDR3 DNA reads TGTGCCACCAGCAGTTCAGGGTATGGCTACACCTTC. The V and J genes are TRBV15 and TRBJ1-2, with a weak D call TRBD1 (5 bases). Germline V gives CDR1 LNHNV, CDR2 YYDKDF (reference sequence). Trimming pared 3 bases from V and 5 bases from J, leaving 7 bases between. The CDR3 runs to 12 residues.